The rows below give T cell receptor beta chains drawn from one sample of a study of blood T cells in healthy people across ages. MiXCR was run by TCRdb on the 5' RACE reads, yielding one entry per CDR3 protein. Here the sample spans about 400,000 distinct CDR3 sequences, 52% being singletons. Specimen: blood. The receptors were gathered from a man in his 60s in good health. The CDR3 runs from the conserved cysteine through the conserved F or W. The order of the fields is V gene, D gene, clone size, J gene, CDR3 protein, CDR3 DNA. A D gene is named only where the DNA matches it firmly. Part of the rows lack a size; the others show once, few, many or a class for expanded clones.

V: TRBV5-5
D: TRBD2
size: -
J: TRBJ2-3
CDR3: CASSLAGGRDTQYF
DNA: TGTGCCAGCAGCTTGGCGGGGGGGCGAGATACGCAGTATTTT

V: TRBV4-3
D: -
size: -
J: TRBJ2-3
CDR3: CASSQQLPAGTDTQYF
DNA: TGCGCCAGCAGCCAACAACTACCGGCGGGCACAGATACGCAGTATTTT

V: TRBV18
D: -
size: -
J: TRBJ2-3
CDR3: CASLPGSEGDTQYF
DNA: TGTGCCAGCTTACCAGGCTCGGAGGGGGATACGCAGTATTTT

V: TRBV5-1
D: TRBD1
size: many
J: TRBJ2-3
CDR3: CASSPRRTGDTQYF
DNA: TGCGCCAGCAGCCCCCGCAGGACAGGGGATACGCAGTATTTT

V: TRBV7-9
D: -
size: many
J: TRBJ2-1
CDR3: CASSHWGNEQFF
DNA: TGTGCCAGCAGTCATTGGGGGAATGAGCAGTTCTTC

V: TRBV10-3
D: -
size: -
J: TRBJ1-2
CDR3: CAISRDLYGYTF
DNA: TGTGCCATCAGTCGGGACCTATATGGCTACACCTTC

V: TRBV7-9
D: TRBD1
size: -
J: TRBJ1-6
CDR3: CASSPRDRVTSPLHF
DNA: TGTGCCAGCAGCCCCCGGGACAGGGTTACTTCACCCCTCCACTTT

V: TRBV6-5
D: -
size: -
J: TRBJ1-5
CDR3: CASSYSLPGRSNQPQHF
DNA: TGTGCCAGCAGTTACTCCCTCCCGGGGCGTAGCAATCAGCCCCAGCATTTT

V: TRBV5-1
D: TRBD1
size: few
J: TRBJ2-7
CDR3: CASSPAGTGGVEQYF
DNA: TGCGCCAGCAGCCCCGCCGGGACAGGGGGCGTCGAGCAGTACTTC

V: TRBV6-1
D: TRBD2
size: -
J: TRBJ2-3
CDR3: CASRPLYGIAGGKSTDTQYF
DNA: TGTGCCAGCAGGCCCCTTTATGGCATAGCGGGAGGGAAGAGCACAGATACGCAGTATTTT

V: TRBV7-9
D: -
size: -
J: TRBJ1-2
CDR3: CASSKGQPYGYTF
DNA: TGTGCCAGCAGCAAGGGGCAACCCTATGGCTACACCTTC

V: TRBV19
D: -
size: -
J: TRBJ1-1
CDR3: CASSPGTPSTEAFF
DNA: TGTGCCAGTAGTCCAGGGACCCCGAGCACTGAAGCTTTCTTT

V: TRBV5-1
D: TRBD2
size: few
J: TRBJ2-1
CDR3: CASSSLAGGYNEQFF
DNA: TGCGCCAGCAGCTCACTGGCGGGGGGTTACAATGAGCAGTTCTTC

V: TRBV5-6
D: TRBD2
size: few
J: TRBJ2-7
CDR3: CASRRGGGTYEQYF
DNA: TGTGCCAGCAGGCGCGGCGGGGGGACCTACGAGCAGTACTTC

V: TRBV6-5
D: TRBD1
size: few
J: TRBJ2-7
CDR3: CASKQGASGSEQYF
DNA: TGTGCCAGCAAACAGGGGGCTTCGGGGTCCGAGCAGTACTTC

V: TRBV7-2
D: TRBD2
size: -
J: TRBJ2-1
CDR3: CASSLVGTSGSGEQFF
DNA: TGTGCCAGCAGCTTAGTTGGGACTAGCGGTTCTGGTGAGCAGTTCTTC